The 18 T cell receptor beta chains below were found in one sample sequenced in a study of cytomegalovirus exposure and HLA in healthy donors. The protocol was immunoSEQ multiplex PCR, while the TCRdb copy is restricted to in-frame clones and leaves out a portion. The sample comprises some 79,000 clones, roughly 94% of which are singletons, and around 3.5% rests with the top ten. Sequencing was done on a sample of PBMCs. The receptors originated from a woman in her late teens or twenties in good health and CMV-seropositive.

The chain links TRBV4-3 to TRBJ2-7, with TRBD1 identical over 8 bases. V lost 1 base to trimming and J lost 2 bases; unmatched junction nucleotides: 13. The germline CDR1 and CDR2 sequences are LGHNA and YSLEER. CDR3 length equals 18 residues. CDR3 bases: TGCGCCAGCAGCCAAGGTTTGATCGGGACAGGTCGGACCTACGAGCAGTACTTC. Amino acids: CASSQGLIGTGRTYEQYF.

The rearrangement joins TRBV9 to TRBJ2-1, with TRBD2 matching over 7 bases. There are 16 residues in the CDR3. Per the germline V gene, CDR1 is SGDLS and CDR2 is YYNGEE. V was clipped by 0 bases and J by 4 bases; unmatched bases: 7. This CDR3 reads CASSVGGGSGYNEQFF. The CDR3 DNA follows: TGTGCCAGCAGCGTAGGGGGCGGGAGTGGGTACAATGAGCAGTTCTTC.

In its sample, this clone was seen once. The chain carries TRBV10-3 and TRBJ1-1; D may be TRBD1 (6 bases). V shed 0 bases and J shed 6 bases, with 17 bases lying between them. CDR3 length equals 16 residues. Germline V lookup: CDR1 ENHRY, CDR2 SYGVKD. As DNA, the CDR3 is TGTGCCATCAGTGAGTCCCCTACAGGGATGACATCTGAAGCTTTCTTT. Amino acid sequence: CAISESPTGMTSEAFF.

V usage is TRBV18 and J usage is TRBJ2-7; TRBD1 matches 9 bases. CDR3 length: 16 residues. The junction had 6 bases not matched to a gene; V was cut back by 3 bases and J by 0 bases. Germline V gene data show CDR1 as KGHSH and CDR2 as LQKENI. CDR3 sequence reads: CASSPYGTGSSYEQYF. The CDR3 DNA reads as TGTGCCAGCTCACCCTACGGGACAGGGAGCTCCTACGAGCAGTACTTC.

V gene TRBV2 combines with J gene TRBJ2-7; D unresolved. Trimming removed 4 bases from V and 5 bases from J, with 9 bases in between. The CDR3 is made up of 12 amino acids. The V gene's germline CDR1 is SNHLY and CDR2 FYNNEI. This chain's CDR3 is CASSGQIHEQYF. The CDR3 nucleotides are TGTGCCAGCAGTGGGCAAATCCACGAGCAGTACTTC.

This chain links TRBV19 with TRBJ2-3, with 7 bases matching TRBD1. Germline CDR1 and CDR2: LNHDA and SQIVND (reference sequence). Trimming at V came to 5 bases and at J to 2 bases, leaving 4 bases not matched to a gene. The CDR3 spans 14 residues. CDR3 region: CASSDRATTDTQYF. CDR3 DNA: TGTGCCAGTAGTGACAGGGCCACCACAGATACGCAGTATTTT.

The V call is TRBV27, the J call TRBJ2-2; 7 bases fit TRBD1. This CDR3 spans 14 amino acids. Germline trimming cut 8 bases from V and 1 base from J; bases unmatched to any gene: 4. CDR1 is MNHEY and CDR2 is SMNVEV in the germline V gene (reference sequence). CDR3 sequence (DNA): TGTGCCAGCGCCACAGGGGTGAACACCGGGGAGCTGTTTTTT. It is translated as CASATGVNTGELFF.

The gene calls are TRBV30 and TRBJ1-5; no clear D. Germline CDR1 GTSNPN, CDR2 SVGIG (reference sequence). V gave up 0 bases and J gave up 0 bases, with 9 bases separating them. This CDR3 has 15 amino acids. The CDR3: CAWSVRGNSNQPQHF. CDR3 bases: TGTGCCTGGAGTGTACGAGGGAATAGCAATCAGCCCCAGCATTTT.

This chain uses TRBV27 with TRBJ1-1; D gene ambiguous. V was trimmed by 4 bases and J by 1 base, leaving 10 bases between them. The CDR3 is 14 residues long. Germline V gene lookup returns CDR1 MNHEY and CDR2 SMNVEV (reference sequence). The CDR3 DNA sequence: TGTGCCAGCAGTTACGAGAGGTCGAACACTGAAGCTTTCTTT. It specifies CASSYERSNTEAFF.

The chain recombines TRBV9 with TRBJ2-7; D remains ambiguous. This CDR3 has 13 amino acids. Germline CDR1 is SGDLS and CDR2 is YYNGEE. The V end was cut by 3 bases, the J end by 3 bases, with 10 bases between. The CDR3 protein is CASSGLVVYEQYF. The DNA for the CDR3 is TGTGCCAGCAGCGGATTAGTCGTCTACGAGCAGTACTTC.

The chain couples TRBV5-6 to TRBJ2-7, with 14 nucleotides matching TRBD2. Germline CDR1 SGHDT, CDR2 YYEEEE. With 3 bases clipped from V and 3 bases from J, the junction kept 8 bases outside the gene matches. There are 17 residues in the CDR3. The CDR3: CASSSGTSGSHGYEQYF. For the CDR3, the DNA is TGTGCCAGCAGCTCCGGGACTAGCGGGAGTCATGGCTACGAGCAGTACTTC. The full variable domain, rest sourced from reference TRBV5-6 and TRBJ2-7, is DAGVTQSPTHLIKTRGQQVTLRCSPKSGHDTVSWYQQALGQGPQFIFQYYEEEERQRGNFPDRFSGHQFPNYSSELNVNALLLGDSALYLCASSSGTSGSHGYEQYFGPGTRLTVT.

The chain joins TRBV6-6 to TRBJ2-5, with 12 bases aligning to TRBD2. The CDR3 runs to 16 residues. The germline V gene encodes CDR1 MNHNY and CDR2 SVGAGI (reference sequence). V gave up 3 bases and J gave up 5 bases; unmatched junction bases: 7. The CDR3 protein is CASSYTSGRIRETQYF. The DNA of the CDR3 is TGTGCCAGCAGTTATACTAGCGGGAGGATTCGGGAGACCCAGTACTTC.

The gene calls are TRBV6-5 and TRBJ2-1, with TRBD2 matching 11 bases. The CDR3 totals 12 residues. CDR1 and CDR2 from the germline V gene are MNHEY and SVGAGI. The V and J ends lost 6 bases and 15 bases, in that order; junction bases with no gene match: 7. DNA for the CDR3: TGTGCCAGCAGCCGATCTAGCGGGAGGCGGTTCTTC. Translation gives CASSRSSGRRFF.

J is TRBJ2-4 and V is TRBV19, with TRBD2 matching over 7 bases. V lost 1 base to trimming and J lost 3 bases; unmatched junction nucleotides: 6. The CDR3 has 16 amino acids. From germline, CDR1 is LNHDA and CDR2 SQIVND (reference sequence). The CDR3 here is CASSIGLAENKNIQYF. For the CDR3, the DNA is TGTGCCAGTAGTATAGGGCTAGCGGAGAACAAAAACATTCAGTACTTC.

DNA for the CDR3: TGTGCCAGCAGCCGGGGTAGCGGGAGTACCACAGATACGCAGTATTTT. This gives the protein CASSRGSGSTTDTQYF. The chain uses TRBV4-2 and TRBJ2-3; 9 bases line up with TRBD2. This CDR3 contains 16 residues. J lost 2 bases, V lost 4 bases, and 7 bases had no gene match. Germline values: CDR1 LGHNA, CDR2 YNFKEQ.

The gene calls are TRBV19 and TRBJ2-1, with 9 bases fitting TRBD2. CDR3 length equals 17 residues. The V and J ends lost 3 bases and 0 bases, in that order; junction bases with no gene match: 6. Germline loops: CDR1 LNHDA, CDR2 SQIVND (reference sequence). CDR3 sequence reads: CASSMAGGGASYNEQFF. The CDR3 coding sequence is TGTGCCAGTAGTATGGCGGGCGGGGGGGCCTCCTACAATGAGCAGTTCTTC. Full variable domain (remainder filled in from reference TRBV19 and TRBJ2-1): DGGITQSPKYLFRKEGQNVTLSCEQNLNHDAMYWYRQDPGQGLRLIYYSQIVNDFQKGDIAEGYSVSREKKESFPLTVTSAQKNPTAFYLCASSMAGGGASYNEQFFGPGTRLTVL.

The chain has TRBV5-1 and TRBJ2-2, with unresolved D. Deletions cut 2 bases from V and 4 bases from J, with 9 bases between. Germline CDR1 and CDR2: SGHRS and YFSETQ. The CDR3 length is 14 residues. CDR3 loop: CASSFDSSTGELFF. CDR3 DNA: TGCGCCAGCAGCTTCGACTCCTCCACCGGGGAGCTGTTTTTT.

This rearrangement joins TRBV18 to TRBJ2-7; 7 nucleotides match TRBD1. This CDR3 region has 16 residues. Germline V gives CDR1 KGHSH, CDR2 LQKENI. Trimming cost V 1 base and J 0 bases; bases outside gene matches: 6. In nucleotides, the CDR3 is TGTGCCAGCTCACCACAGGACAGGACCCTCTCCTACGAGCAGTACTTC. It is translated as CASSPQDRTLSYEQYF.